The next 18 T cell receptor beta chains were all read from a single sample in a study of blood T cell repertoires in COVID-19. Some clones are missing from TCRdb's copy, which holds only in-frame ones; the method was immunoSEQ multiplex PCR. The table shows 150,000 to 200,000 clones, with roughly 80% occurring only once. The material sequenced was peripheral blood. Every receptor here comes from a woman aged 40 to 50 with COVID-19, enrolled during active disease.

Note on this clone: Other DNA sequences within the sample encode an identical CDR3. The chain recombines TRBV3-1 (or the pseudogene TRBV3-2) with TRBJ2-1; D might be TRBD1 (6 bases). Trimming took off 0 bases at V and 7 bases at J, with 7 bases between the two ends. The CDR3 loop spans 13 amino acids. Per germline, CDR1 LGHDT and CDR2 YNNKEL (reference sequence). CDR3 nucleotides: TGTGCCAGCAGCCAAGATAGGGGGAATGAGCAGTTCTTC. Protein: CASSQDRGNEQFF.

The CDR3 region is CASSIGGAKNIQYF. The CDR3 region has the DNA TGTGCCAGTAGTATTGGGGGGGCCAAAAACATTCAGTACTTC. This chain connects TRBV19 to TRBJ2-4; TRBD2 is a possible D gene (6 bases). CDR1 and CDR2 from the germline V gene are LNHDA and SQIVND (reference sequence). This CDR3 has 14 residues. Trimming left V 3 bases short and J 1 base short, with 7 bases between.

The chain couples TRBV5-6 to TRBJ2-5; TRBD2 matches 8 bases. The CDR3 is 16 amino acids. Per germline, CDR1 SGHDT and CDR2 YYEEEE. V dropped 0 bases and J dropped 7; count of bases not matched to a gene: 11. CDR3 residues: CASSLATSGGPGTQYF. The CDR3 DNA follows: TGTGCCAGCAGCTTGGCCACCAGCGGGGGCCCGGGGACCCAGTACTTC.

The chain recombines TRBV7-2 with TRBJ2-2; D might be TRBD1 (7 bases). Trimming removed 5 bases at V and 2 bases at J, with 18 bases between. CDR1 and CDR2 (germline): SGHTA, FQGNSA. The CDR3 is 17 residues long. The CDR3 DNA is TGTGCCAGCAGCCCCGCGCAGGGGGGCTTTAACACCGGGGAGCTGTTTTTT. Its protein product is CASSPAQGGFNTGELFF.

This chain's CDR3 is CASSLVSPSSTDTQYF. The CDR3 nucleotides are TGTGCCAGCAGTTTAGTTTCCCCCTCTAGCACAGATACGCAGTATTTT. The chain joins TRBV27 to TRBJ2-3; D remains ambiguous. This CDR3 has 16 residues. CDR1 is MNHEY, CDR2 SMNVEV, per germline (reference sequence). Trimming removed 2 bases at V and 0 bases at J, with 12 bases between.

The V and J genes are TRBV27 and TRBJ2-3; 10 bases match TRBD2. The length of the CDR3 is 16 residues. The germline gives CDR1 MNHEY, CDR2 SMNVEV (reference sequence). V lost 6 bases, J lost 0 bases, and 6 bases stayed unmatched. CDR3 sequence: CASSQREGSSTDTQYF. CDR3 coding DNA: TGTGCCAGCAGCCAGCGGGAGGGTTCGAGCACAGATACGCAGTATTTT.

This clone has only a few counts. CDR3 sequence: CASRDRGGTEAFF. In DNA, the CDR3 is TGTGCCAGCCGGGACAGGGGAGGGACTGAAGCTTTCTTT. The chain recombines TRBV18 with TRBJ1-1, with 10 bases that match TRBD1. CDR3 size: 13 residues. Unmatched junction bases numbered 5, after V lost 8 bases and J lost 5 bases. CDR1 and CDR2 from the germline V gene are KGHSH and LQKENI.

The chain links TRBV4-2 to TRBJ1-4, with TRBD1 matching 8 bases. The CDR3 runs to 14 residues. Germline-derived CDR1 and CDR2 are LGHNA and YNFKEQ. With V trimmed by 4 bases and J by 8 bases, 6 bases remained unmatched. CDR3 nucleotide sequence: TGTGCCAGCAGCCGTGGACAGGGCGGAGAAAAACTGTTTTTT. This sequence encodes CASSRGQGGEKLFF.

Details on this clone: The junction departs from germline at one end; a sequencing error may be responsible. V is TRBV7-7 and J is TRBJ2-1; D gene unclear. Germline loops: CDR1 SSHAT, CDR2 FNYEAQ (reference sequence). The CDR3 runs 14 residues. The chain's CDR3 is CASSFAPGRGEQFF. Here the CDR3 DNA reads TGTGCTAGCAGCTTCGCTCCTGGCCGTGGTGAGCAGTTCTTC.

This sequence joins TRBV5-5 and TRBJ1-3, with D perhaps matching TRBD1 (5 bases). The germline gives CDR1 SGHKS, CDR2 YYEKEE (reference sequence). The CDR3 loop spans 13 amino acids. V lost 4 bases, J lost 4 bases, and 9 bases lay in between. The CDR3 DNA reads as TGTGCCAGCAGCACAGGTGGCGGAAACACCATATATTTT. This encodes CASSTGGGNTIYF.

The chain uses TRBV2 and TRBJ2-1; 12 positions agree with TRBD2. This CDR3 spans 16 amino acids. CDR1 is SNHLY, CDR2 FYNNEI, per germline. J was trimmed by 7 bases and V by 5 bases; bases with no gene match: 9. The CDR3 DNA is TGTGCCAGCAGTAGTCGCCTAGCGGGAGGGGGAAATGAGCAGTTCTTC. This codes for CASSSRLAGGGNEQFF.

The rearrangement uses TRBV19 and TRBJ2-2, with 15 bases aligning to TRBD2. Per the germline V gene, CDR1 is LNHDA and CDR2 is SQIVND (reference sequence). V shed 5 bases, J shed 7 bases, and the junction held 8 bases outside the gene matches. The CDR3 totals 17 residues. CDR3: CASSLGLAGGPVGELFF. CDR3 coding DNA: TGTGCCAGTAGTCTCGGACTAGCGGGAGGGCCTGTCGGGGAGCTGTTTTTT.

This chain joins TRBV3-1 (or the pseudogene TRBV3-2) and TRBJ1-5; tentatively, D is TRBD1 (6 bases). V shed 4 bases and J shed 2 bases, with 15 bases lying between them. The CDR3 runs 16 residues. Germline assignment: CDR1 LGHDT and CDR2 YNNKEL (reference sequence). CDR3 in amino acids: CASSLSGVYGNQPQHF. Here the CDR3 DNA reads TGTGCCAGCAGCCTATCAGGGGTATACGGCAATCAGCCCCAGCATTTT.

This clone was detected only once. This chain links TRBV15 with TRBJ2-3, with TRBD2 identical over 10 bases. Trimming cost V 0 bases and J 2 bases; bases outside gene matches: 2. The CDR3 totals 16 residues. Germline V lookup: CDR1 LNHNV, CDR2 YYDKDF (reference sequence). The CDR3 loop reads CATSRELAGYTDTQYF. The DNA of the CDR3 is TGTGCCACCAGCAGAGAACTAGCGGGATACACAGATACGCAGTATTTT.

This clone was detected once. V is TRBV7-9 and J is TRBJ1-2, with D unresolved. The V end was cut by 3 bases, the J end by 5 bases, with 19 bases between. CDR1 is SEHNR, CDR2 FQNEAQ, per germline (reference sequence). CDR3 length: 16 amino acids. The CDR3 coding sequence is TGTGCCAGCAGCTTTCCTGGTGGAGGATTCCGGTATGGCTACACCTTC. Encoded protein: CASSFPGGGFRYGYTF.

A remark on this clone: A read error may produce the germline difference seen at one junction end. The chain has TRBV7-7 and TRBJ2-1, with 13 bases matching TRBD2. Germline CDR1 SSHAT, CDR2 FNYEAQ (reference sequence). The CDR3 spans 15 residues. The CDR3 DNA follows: TGTGCTAGCAGCAGGACTAGCGGGAGTATTGATGAGCAGTTCTTC. This codes for CASSRTSGSIDEQFF.

This chain uses TRBV29-1 with TRBJ2-7, with D tentatively TRBD1 (5 bases). The V end lost 0 bases, the J end lost 7 bases, and 13 bases lay between the germline ends. The CDR3 spans 13 residues. Germline CDR1 reads SQVTM; CDR2 reads ANQGSEA. Here the CDR3 DNA reads TGCAGCGTTGAAGAGGGGCAGACGAGGGAGCAGTACTTC. It specifies CSVEEGQTREQYF.

The chain uses TRBV3-1 (or the pseudogene TRBV3-2) and TRBJ2-7; tentative D call: TRBD1 (6 bases). The CDR3 length is 16 residues. The V gene lost 4 bases and the J gene lost 7 bases, with 23 bases spanning the gap. The germline V gene has CDR1 LGHDT and CDR2 YNNKEL (reference sequence). CDR3 sequence: CASSLGAGASLGEQYF. In DNA form, the CDR3 reads TGTGCCAGCAGCCTTGGAGCAGGGGCCTCCCTCGGGGAGCAGTACTTC.